This entry lists 23 T cell receptor beta chains sequenced from one sample in a study of graft-versus-host responses after intestinal transplantation. Profiling relied on immunoSEQ multiplex PCR, and the TCRdb table lists in-frame clones only, not all of them. The sample records 12,000 or so clones, about 93% being singletons. Sequencing was performed on PBMCs, taken approximately 110 days after intestinal transplant. Receptors were obtained from a human patient who received an intestinal transplant, so some T cells may come from the graft donor.

The V call is TRBV5-5, the J call TRBJ1-1; TRBD1 is a possible D gene (6 bases). With 3 bases removed from V and 0 bases from J, the gap between germline ends came to 15 bases. Germline loops: CDR1 SGHKS, CDR2 YYEKEE (reference sequence). The length of the CDR3 is 16 residues. CDR3 loop: CASSSDSDTLNTEAFF. CDR3 sequence (DNA): TGTGCCAGCAGCTCGGACAGTGACACGCTGAACACTGAAGCTTTCTTT.

The rearrangement links TRBV11-2 to TRBJ2-2; 9 bases line up with TRBD1. Germline V gene sequence: CDR1 SGHAT, CDR2 FQNNGV. V shed 6 bases and J 4 bases; nucleotides not matched to a gene: 9. The CDR3 totals 16 residues. This CDR3 reads CASSFTGGAGTGELFF. The CDR3 nucleotides read TGTGCCAGCAGTTTTACAGGGGGCGCAGGCACCGGGGAGCTGTTTTTT.

The chain couples TRBV5-1 to TRBJ1-2; D gene unclear. In germline, CDR1 is SGHRS, CDR2 YFSETQ. This CDR3 region has 15 residues. Trimming removed 2 bases from V and 6 bases from J, with 17 bases in between. The DNA of the CDR3 is TGCGCCAGCAGCTTCACCGACACCCCATGGCATGGCTACACCTTC. Its translation: CASSFTDTPWHGYTF.

This chain uses TRBV6-1 with TRBJ2-7; the D call may be TRBD1 or TRBD2 (5 bases each). CDR1 and CDR2 (germline): MNHNS, SASEGT. Trimming stripped 7 bases from V and 1 base from J, with 14 bases between. The CDR3 sequence is 14 residues long. CDR3 nucleotide sequence: TGTGCCAGCAAGACCGGGACGGCTTCCTACGAGCAGTACTTC. It codes for CASKTGTASYEQYF.

The chain uses TRBV9 and TRBJ1-1; D not certain. V shed 4 bases and J shed 7 bases, with 11 bases lying between them. Germline V gene data show CDR1 as SGDLS and CDR2 as YYNGEE. This CDR3 region has 12 residues. The CDR3: CASSPGPSEAFF. DNA for the CDR3: TGTGCCAGCAGCCCCGGACCCAGTGAAGCTTTCTTT.

V usage is TRBV2 and J usage is TRBJ2-5; D remains unclear. The V end lost 0 bases, the J end lost 2 bases, and 4 bases lay between the germline ends. CDR3 length equals 13 residues. Germline lookup yields CDR1 SNHLY and CDR2 FYNNEI. The DNA of the CDR3 is TGTGCCAGCAGTGAAGCGCTTCAAGAGACCCAGTACTTC. Translating it yields CASSEALQETQYF.

The chain is built from TRBV6-1 and TRBJ2-7; no definite D call. Germline V lookup: CDR1 MNHNS, CDR2 SASEGT. CDR3 length: 12 residues. V was cut by 6 bases and J by 1 base, with 7 bases left in between. This CDR3 is CASSGRSYEQYF. CDR3 bases: TGTGCCAGCAGCGGGCGATCCTACGAGCAGTACTTC.

The genes are TRBV9 and TRBJ2-1; D gene uncertain. There are 16 residues in the CDR3. The V gene's germline CDR1 is SGDLS and CDR2 YYNGEE. Trimming cost V 1 base and J 6 bases, with 17 bases left between them. CDR3 sequence (DNA): TGTGCCAGCAGCGTAAGTATGACGGCGAGTGGCAATGAGCAGTTCTTC. Its translation is CASSVSMTASGNEQFF.

DNA for the CDR3: TGTGCCAGCAGTTCCACGCGGGAGGGCCTTCCCTACTCCTACGAGCAGTACTTC. Translation gives CASSSTREGLPYSYEQYF. The chain couples TRBV28 to TRBJ2-7, with TRBD2 matching over 9 bases. The germline CDR1 and CDR2 sequences are MDHEN and SYDVKM. The CDR3 covers 18 residues. V lost 4 bases and J lost 0; bases outside the gene matches: 13.

The rearrangement joins TRBV4-1 to TRBJ2-1; weak D call: TRBD1 (6 bases). V was pared by 4 bases and J by 0 bases, with 13 bases between. The CDR3 runs to 16 residues. The germline gives CDR1 MGHRA, CDR2 YSYEKL. The DNA for the CDR3 is TGCGCCAGCAGCCGGGACACCTCTAACTCCTACAATGAGCAGTTCTTC. Translation gives CASSRDTSNSYNEQFF.

The rearrangement links TRBV7-9 to TRBJ1-5; weak D call: TRBD1 (6 bases). The V and J ends lost 4 bases and 0 bases respectively, with 10 bases between them. The CDR3 is made up of 15 amino acids. Germline CDR1 SEHNR, CDR2 FQNEAQ (reference sequence). DNA for the CDR3: TGTGCCAGCAGCTCAGGGGCTCATAGCAATCAGCCCCAGCATTTT. Translation: CASSSGAHSNQPQHF.

The DNA of the CDR3 is TGTGCCAGCAGCCAGGTGGGGGCAACTAATGAAAAACTGTTTTTT. Residues: CASSQVGATNEKLFF. J is TRBJ1-4 and V is TRBV7-9; D is perhaps TRBD1 (5 bases). V lost 5 bases to trimming and J lost 0 bases, with 10 bases between them. In germline, CDR1 is SEHNR, CDR2 FQNEAQ (reference sequence). The length of the CDR3 is 15 residues.

This rearrangement joins TRBV11-2 to TRBJ1-1, with 7 bases lining up with TRBD1. The CDR3 covers 14 residues. Germline values: CDR1 SGHAT, CDR2 FQNNGV. V dropped 6 bases and J dropped 3; count of bases not matched to a gene: 7. The DNA of the CDR3 is TGTGCCAGCAGTGCGGAAGGGGGCTACACTGAAGCTTTCTTT. It specifies CASSAEGGYTEAFF.

This clone has just one count. The chain uses TRBV13 and TRBJ2-3, with 8 bases matching TRBD2. Germline trimming cut 4 bases from V and 3 bases from J; bases unmatched to any gene: 9. Germline loops: CDR1 PRHDT, CDR2 FYEKMQ (reference sequence). This CDR3 spans 16 amino acids. CDR3 sequence reads: CASSSTQREPTDTQYF. DNA of the CDR3: TGTGCCAGCAGCTCCACTCAGCGGGAGCCGACAGATACGCAGTATTTT.

The chain is built from TRBV6-5 and TRBJ2-3, with TRBD2 as a possible D gene (6 bases). The CDR3 contains 14 residues. Trimming shortened V by 6 bases and J by 6 bases, and 16 bases separated the two germline ends. Germline V gene data show CDR1 as MNHEY and CDR2 as SVGAGI. Here the CDR3 DNA reads TGTGCCAGCAGCCCGGGACTCCCGATGGATACGCAGTATTTT. This gives the protein CASSPGLPMDTQYF.

The CDR3 DNA reads TGTGCCAGCAGCTTAAATCCTGGGTCTGGAAACACCATATATTTT. Translating it yields CASSLNPGSGNTIYF. V gene TRBV7-9 combines with J gene TRBJ1-3; D is ambiguous. V was pared by 2 bases and J by 1 base, with 9 bases between. There are 15 residues in the CDR3. Germline V gene data show CDR1 as SEHNR and CDR2 as FQNEAQ (reference sequence).

The chain is built from TRBV27 and TRBJ2-7; 7 nucleotides align to TRBD2. The V gene's germline CDR1 is MNHEY and CDR2 SMNVEV (reference sequence). The CDR3 is made up of 15 amino acids. The ends lost 0 bases at V and 3 bases at J; junction bases unmatched: 5. CDR3 region: CASSLSGGSFYEQYF. CDR3 DNA sequence: TGTGCCAGCAGTTTATCGGGCGGGAGCTTCTACGAGCAGTACTTC.

V is TRBV7-9 and J is TRBJ1-3; D is undetermined. The CDR3 length is 17 residues. CDR1 is SEHNR, CDR2 FQNEAQ, per germline (reference sequence). Trimming pared 2 bases from V and 0 bases from J, leaving 14 bases between. The CDR3 DNA sequence: TGTGCCAGCAGCTTACCCCAGGATAAAGTCTCTGGAAACACCATATATTTT. The encoded protein is CASSLPQDKVSGNTIYF.

The V call is TRBV30, the J call TRBJ2-1; 8 bases match TRBD2. The length of the CDR3 is 14 residues. With 6 bases clipped from V and 8 bases from J, the junction kept 12 bases outside the gene matches. The germline V gene has CDR1 GTSNPN and CDR2 SVGIG (reference sequence). The CDR3 here is CACRSGGPKDEQFF. CDR3 bases: TGTGCCTGTAGATCGGGAGGGCCTAAGGATGAGCAGTTCTTC.

The CDR3 DNA reads TGTGCCAGCAGCCCGGGGACAGGGGGCCGCACTGAAGCTTTCTTT. Residues: CASSPGTGGRTEAFF. V usage is TRBV9 and J usage is TRBJ1-1, with TRBD1 matching over 12 bases. The trim removed 4 bases at V and 4 bases at J, leaving 5 bases unmatched. CDR1 SGDLS and CDR2 YYNGEE come from the germline V gene. The CDR3 is 15 residues long.

This chain links TRBV25-1 with TRBJ1-5; TRBD1 might be the D (5 bases). Trimming pared 6 bases from V and 2 bases from J, leaving 17 bases between. Germline CDR1 and CDR2: MGHDK and SYGVNS. The CDR3 length is 16 residues. The CDR3 protein is CASSLRAGLRNQPQHF. CDR3 coding DNA: TGTGCCAGCAGCCTCCGAGCAGGGCTCCGCAATCAGCCCCAGCATTTT.

V and J are TRBV5-4 and TRBJ2-3; weak D call: TRBD2 (6 bases). The germline V gene encodes CDR1 SGHNT and CDR2 YYREEE (reference sequence). V shed 2 bases and J shed 5 bases, with 15 bases lying between them. This CDR3 has 15 amino acids. CDR3 sequence (DNA): TGTGCCAGCAGCTTTTCCTTGACTAGGGGAGATACGCAGTATTTT. Translating gives CASSFSLTRGDTQYF.

This clone was detected only once. The chain employs TRBV2 and TRBJ1-2; weak D call: TRBD1 (5 bases). In germline, CDR1 is SNHLY, CDR2 FYNNEI. Trimming shortened V by 4 bases and J by 4 bases, and 16 bases separated the two germline ends. The CDR3 has 15 amino acids. For the CDR3, the DNA is TGTGCCAGCAGTGTAGGACACCCTTTAGGCTATGGCTACACCTTC. Its translation is CASSVGHPLGYGYTF.